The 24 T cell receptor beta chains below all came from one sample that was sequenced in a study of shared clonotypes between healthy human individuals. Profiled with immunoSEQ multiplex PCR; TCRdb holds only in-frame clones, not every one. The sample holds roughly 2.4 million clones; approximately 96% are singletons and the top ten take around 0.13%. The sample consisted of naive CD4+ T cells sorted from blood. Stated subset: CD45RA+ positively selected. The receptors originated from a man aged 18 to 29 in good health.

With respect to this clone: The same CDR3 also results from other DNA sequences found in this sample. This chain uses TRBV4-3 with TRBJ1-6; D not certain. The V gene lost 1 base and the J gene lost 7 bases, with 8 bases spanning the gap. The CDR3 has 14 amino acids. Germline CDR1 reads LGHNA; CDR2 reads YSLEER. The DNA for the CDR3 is TGCGCCAGCAGCCAAGGTCGGATAAATTCACCCCTCCACTTT. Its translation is CASSQGRINSPLHF.

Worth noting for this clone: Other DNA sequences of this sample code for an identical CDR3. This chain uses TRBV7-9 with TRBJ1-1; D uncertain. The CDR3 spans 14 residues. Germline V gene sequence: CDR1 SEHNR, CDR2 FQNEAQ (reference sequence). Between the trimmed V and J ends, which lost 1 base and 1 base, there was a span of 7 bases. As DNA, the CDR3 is TGTGCCAGCAGCTTAGAGGCTGGGAACACTGAAGCTTTCTTT. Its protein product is CASSLEAGNTEAFF.

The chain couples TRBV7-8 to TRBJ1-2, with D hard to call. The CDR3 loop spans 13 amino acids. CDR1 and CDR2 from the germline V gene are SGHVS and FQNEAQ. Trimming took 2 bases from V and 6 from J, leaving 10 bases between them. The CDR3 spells CASSLSGFDGYTF. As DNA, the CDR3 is TGTGCCAGCAGCTTATCCGGGTTTGATGGCTACACCTTC.

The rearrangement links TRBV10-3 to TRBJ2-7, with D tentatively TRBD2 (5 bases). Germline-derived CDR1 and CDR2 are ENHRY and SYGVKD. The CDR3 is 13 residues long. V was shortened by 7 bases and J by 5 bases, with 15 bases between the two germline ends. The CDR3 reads CAIKTPLEDEQYF. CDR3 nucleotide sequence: TGTGCCATCAAAACACCGTTGGAGGACGAGCAGTACTTC.

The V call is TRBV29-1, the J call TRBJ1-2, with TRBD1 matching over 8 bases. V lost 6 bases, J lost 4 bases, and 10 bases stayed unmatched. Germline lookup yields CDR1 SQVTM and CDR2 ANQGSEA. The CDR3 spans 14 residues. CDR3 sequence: CSVYTRQGSYGYTF. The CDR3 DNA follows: TGCAGCGTATATACCCGACAGGGGAGCTATGGCTACACCTTC.

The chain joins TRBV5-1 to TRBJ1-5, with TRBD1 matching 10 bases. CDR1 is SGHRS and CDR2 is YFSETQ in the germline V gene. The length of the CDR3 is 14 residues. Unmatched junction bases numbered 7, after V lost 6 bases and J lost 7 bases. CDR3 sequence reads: CASTATGGGQPQHF. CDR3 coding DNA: TGCGCCAGCACCGCGACAGGGGGCGGGCAGCCCCAGCATTTT.

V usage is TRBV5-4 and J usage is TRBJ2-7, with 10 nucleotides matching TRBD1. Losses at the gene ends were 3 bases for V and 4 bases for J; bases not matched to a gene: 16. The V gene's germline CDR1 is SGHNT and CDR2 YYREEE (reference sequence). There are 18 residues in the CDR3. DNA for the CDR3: TGTGCCAGCAGCTCGAGGGGCCGTCGGACAGGGGGGGCGTACGAGCAGTACTTC. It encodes CASSSRGRRTGGAYEQYF.

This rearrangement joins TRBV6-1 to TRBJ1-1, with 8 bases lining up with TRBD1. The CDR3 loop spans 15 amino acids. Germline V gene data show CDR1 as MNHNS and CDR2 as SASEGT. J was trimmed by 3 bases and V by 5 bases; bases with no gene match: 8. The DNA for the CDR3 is TGTGCCAGCAGTCCTTTGGACAGGGATGACACTGAAGCTTTCTTT. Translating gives CASSPLDRDDTEAFF.

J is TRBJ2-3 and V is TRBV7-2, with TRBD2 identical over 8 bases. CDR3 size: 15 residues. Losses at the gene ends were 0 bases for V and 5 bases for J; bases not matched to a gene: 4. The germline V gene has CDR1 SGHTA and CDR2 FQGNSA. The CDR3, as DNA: TGTGCCAGCAGCTTAGCGGGACTAGTCGGAGATACGCAGTATTTT. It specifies CASSLAGLVGDTQYF. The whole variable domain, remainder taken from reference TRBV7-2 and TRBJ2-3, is GAGVSQSPSNKVTEKGKDVELRCDPISGHTALYWYRQSLGQGLEFLIYFQGNSAPDKSGLPSDRFSAERTGGSVSTLTIQRTQQEDSAVYLCASSLAGLVGDTQYFGPGTRLTVL.

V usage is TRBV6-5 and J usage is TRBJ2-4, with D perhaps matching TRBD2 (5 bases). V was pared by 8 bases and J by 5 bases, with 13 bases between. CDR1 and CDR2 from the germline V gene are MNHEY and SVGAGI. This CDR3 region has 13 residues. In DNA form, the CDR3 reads TGTGCCAGCGGGAGTTACCAGGAAAACATTCAGTACTTC. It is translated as CASGSYQENIQYF.

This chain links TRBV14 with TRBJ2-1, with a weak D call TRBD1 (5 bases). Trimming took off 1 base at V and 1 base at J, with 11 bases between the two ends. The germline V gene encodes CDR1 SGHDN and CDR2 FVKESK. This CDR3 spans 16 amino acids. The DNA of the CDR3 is TGTGCCAGCAGCCAAGCTTACCAGGGTTCCTACAATGAGCAGTTCTTC. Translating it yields CASSQAYQGSYNEQFF.

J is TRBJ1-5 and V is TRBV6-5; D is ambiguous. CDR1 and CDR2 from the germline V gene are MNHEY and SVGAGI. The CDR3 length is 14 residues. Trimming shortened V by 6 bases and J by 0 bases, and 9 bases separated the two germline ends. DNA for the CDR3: TGTGCCAGCAGGGAAGGGAATAGCAATCAGCCCCAGCATTTT. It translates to CASREGNSNQPQHF.

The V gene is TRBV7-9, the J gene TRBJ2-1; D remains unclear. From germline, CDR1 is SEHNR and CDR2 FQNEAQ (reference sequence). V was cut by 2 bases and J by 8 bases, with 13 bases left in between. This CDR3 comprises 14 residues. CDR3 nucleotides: TGTGCCAGCAGCTTACTGGGCCAGTTCGATGAGCAGTTCTTC. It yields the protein CASSLLGQFDEQFF.

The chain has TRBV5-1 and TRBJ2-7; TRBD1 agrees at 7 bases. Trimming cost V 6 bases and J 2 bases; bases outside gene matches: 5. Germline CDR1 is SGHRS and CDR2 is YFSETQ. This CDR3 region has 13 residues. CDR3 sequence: CASTKGQTYEQYF. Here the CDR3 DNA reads TGCGCCAGCACAAAGGGACAGACCTACGAGCAGTACTTC.

The CDR3 sequence: CASSGEKQYF. The CDR3 DNA reads TGTGCCAGCAGTGGCGAGAAGCAGTACTTC. The V call is TRBV7-9, the J call TRBJ2-7, with unresolved D. The V and J ends lost 6 bases and 8 bases respectively, with 8 bases between them. The CDR3 spans 10 residues. Looked up from germline, CDR1 is SEHNR and CDR2 is FQNEAQ (reference sequence). The full variable domain, in which reference TRBV7-9 and TRBJ2-7 provide the parts outside the CDR3, is DTGVSQNPRHKITKRGQNVTFRCDPISEHNRLYWYRQTLGQGPEFLTYFQNEAQLEKSRLLSDRFSAERPKGSFSTLEIQRTEQGDSAMYLCASSGEKQYFGPGTRLTVT.

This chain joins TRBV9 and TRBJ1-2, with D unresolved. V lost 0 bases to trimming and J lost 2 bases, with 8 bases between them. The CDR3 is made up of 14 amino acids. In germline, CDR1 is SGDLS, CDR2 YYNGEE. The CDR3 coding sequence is TGTGCCAGCAGCGTAGATCGGGTAAACTATGGCTACACCTTC. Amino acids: CASSVDRVNYGYTF. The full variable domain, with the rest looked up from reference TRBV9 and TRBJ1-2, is DSGVTQTPKHLITATGQRVTLRCSPRSGDLSVYWYQQSLDQGLQFLIQYYNGEERAKGNILERFSAQQFPDLHSELNLSSLELGDSALYFCASSVDRVNYGYTFGSGTRLTVV.

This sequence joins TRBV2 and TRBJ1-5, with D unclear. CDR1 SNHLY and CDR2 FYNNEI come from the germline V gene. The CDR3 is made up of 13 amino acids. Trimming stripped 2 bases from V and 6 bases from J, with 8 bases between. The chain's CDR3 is CASSEIGVQPQHF. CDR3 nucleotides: TGTGCCAGCAGTGAAATTGGGGTTCAGCCCCAGCATTTT. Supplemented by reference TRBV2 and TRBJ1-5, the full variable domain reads EPEVTQTPSHQVTQMGQEVILRCVPISNHLYFYWYRQILGQKVEFLVSFYNNEISEKSEIFDDQFSVERPDGSNFTLKIRSTKLEDSAMYFCASSEIGVQPQHFGDGTRLSIL.

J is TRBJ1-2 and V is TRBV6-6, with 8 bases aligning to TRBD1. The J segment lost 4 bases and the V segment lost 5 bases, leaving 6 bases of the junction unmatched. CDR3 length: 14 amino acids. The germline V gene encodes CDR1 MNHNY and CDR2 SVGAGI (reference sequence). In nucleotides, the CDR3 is TGTGCCAGCAGTCCCACAGGGGGAGGCTATGGCTACACCTTC. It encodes CASSPTGGGYGYTF.

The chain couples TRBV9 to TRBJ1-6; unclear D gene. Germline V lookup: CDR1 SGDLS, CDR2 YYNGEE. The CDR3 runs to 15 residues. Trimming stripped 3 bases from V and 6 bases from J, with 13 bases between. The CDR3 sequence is CASSAPGGFNSPLHF. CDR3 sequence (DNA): TGTGCCAGCAGCGCCCCGGGCGGCTTTAATTCACCCCTCCACTTT.

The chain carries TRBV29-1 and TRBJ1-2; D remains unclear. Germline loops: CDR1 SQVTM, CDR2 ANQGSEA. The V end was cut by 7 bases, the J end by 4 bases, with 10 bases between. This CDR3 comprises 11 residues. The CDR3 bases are TGCAGCGCAGTGGACGGCTATGGCTACACCTTC. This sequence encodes CSAVDGYGYTF.

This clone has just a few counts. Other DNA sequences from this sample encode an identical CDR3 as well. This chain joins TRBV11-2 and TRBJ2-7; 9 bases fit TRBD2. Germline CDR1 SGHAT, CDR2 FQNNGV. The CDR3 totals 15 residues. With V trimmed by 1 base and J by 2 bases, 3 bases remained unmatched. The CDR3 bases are TGTGCCAGCAGCTTAGGCATAGCGGGAGCCTACGAGCAGTACTTC. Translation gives CASSLGIAGAYEQYF.

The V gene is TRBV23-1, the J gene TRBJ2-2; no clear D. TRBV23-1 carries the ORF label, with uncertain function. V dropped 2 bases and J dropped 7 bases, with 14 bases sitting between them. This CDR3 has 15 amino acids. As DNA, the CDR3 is TGCGCCAGCAGTCAAAAGAAACAGATCCGCGGGGAGCTGTTTTTT. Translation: CASSQKKQIRGELFF.

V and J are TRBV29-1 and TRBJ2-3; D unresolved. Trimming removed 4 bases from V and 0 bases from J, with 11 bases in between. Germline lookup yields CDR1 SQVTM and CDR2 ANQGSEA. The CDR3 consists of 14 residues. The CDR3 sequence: CSVAPESSTDTQYF. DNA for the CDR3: TGCAGCGTTGCGCCGGAATCTAGCACAGATACGCAGTATTTT.

CDR3 protein: CASSPRTGFGEKLFF. The CDR3 coding sequence is TGTGCCAGCAGCCCCCGGACAGGGTTCGGAGAAAAACTGTTTTTT. This chain connects TRBV6-5 to TRBJ1-4; 8 bases align to TRBD1. Germline CDR1 reads MNHEY; CDR2 reads SVGAGI. CDR3 length: 15 residues. V trimming: 6 bases; J trimming: 8 bases; junction bases outside the gene matches: 11.